This is a list of T cell receptor beta chains from one sample in a study of T-cell memory formation after mild COVID-19. TCRdb used MiXCR to reprocess the 5' RACE reads, holding one entry per CDR3 protein. The table includes about 110,000 distinct CDR3 sequences, 15% to 20% detected once. Material for sequencing was PBMCs or a T cell subset sorted from them (not recorded which). All receptors come from a man aged 18 to 35 who had mild COVID-19 (a few samples of this study predate the infection). Cell type and time point are not known. Each CDR3 is given with its conserved first and last residue. A D gene is named only where the DNA matches it firmly. A clone size is listed for some rows: how often the clone was seen (once, few, many), or a class if it is expanded.

CASSLEGEETQYF,TGCGCCAGCAGCTTGGAGGGCGAGGAGACCCAGTACTTC,13,TRBV5-1,few,TRBJ2-5,.
CASSQEGWNTGELFF,TGCGCCAGCAGCCAAGAAGGCTGGAACACCGGGGAGCTGTTTTTT,15,TRBV4-1,.,TRBJ2-2,.
CAISAPGDTQYF,TGTGCCATCAGTGCACCAGGAGATACGCAGTATTTT,12,TRBV10-3,few,TRBJ2-3,.
CASSRHSGGLSYEQYF,TGTGCCAGCAGCCGCCACAGCGGGGGTCTATCCTACGAGCAGTACTTC,16,TRBV3-1,.,TRBJ2-7,TRBD2
CASSPGMGANTGELFF,TGTGCCAGCAGCCCAGGGATGGGGGCGAACACCGGGGAGCTGTTTTTT,16,TRBV7-3,few,TRBJ2-2,.
CSVVGRMNTEAFF,TGCAGCGTTGTCGGCAGAATGAACACTGAAGCTTTCTTT,13,TRBV29-1,few,TRBJ1-1,.
CASSYTGTRAQYF,TGTGCCAGCAGTTACACCGGGACTAGGGCCCAGTACTTC,13,TRBV6-5,.,TRBJ2-5,TRBD2
CATGKQGASPLHF,TGTGCCACCGGGAAACAGGGGGCCTCACCCCTCCACTTT,13,TRBV12-3/TRBV12-4,many,TRBJ1-6,TRBD1
CASSPGRGVQRYNEQFF,TGTGCCAGCAGCCCCGGGAGGGGCGTCCAGCGGTACAATGAGCAGTTCTTC,17,TRBV11-2,many,TRBJ2-1,TRBD2
CASTTSPGGGTDTQYF,TGTGCCAGCACCACTTCCCCCGGGGGTGGCACAGATACGCAGTATTTT,16,TRBV7-2,few,TRBJ2-3,.
CASRTSGSSTDTQYF,TGTGCCAGCAGAACCTCCGGGTCTAGCACAGATACGCAGTATTTT,15,TRBV12-3/TRBV12-4,.,TRBJ2-3,.
CASTLGTGVGYTF,TGTGCCAGCACCCTGGGGACAGGGGTAGGCTACACCTTC,13,TRBV28,.,TRBJ1-2,TRBD1
CASSYSGQGAPGGGYTF,TGTGCCAGCAGTTACTCTGGACAGGGGGCCCCCGGGGGTGGCTACACCTTC,17,TRBV6-6,few,TRBJ1-2,TRBD1
CSVGVGQGNSYTF,TGCAGCGTTGGTGTGGGACAGGGGAATTCCTACACCTTC,13,TRBV29-1,.,TRBJ1-2,TRBD1
CASSFRRGHEQYF,TGTGCCAGCAGTTTTCGTAGGGGCCACGAGCAGTACTTC,13,TRBV12-3/TRBV12-4,few,TRBJ2-7,.
CASSSHLIGELFF,TGTGCCAGCAGTTCCCACCTTATCGGGGAGCTGTTTTTT,13,TRBV6-2/TRBV6-3,.,TRBJ2-2,.
CASSYWRGTDTQYF,TGTGCCAGCAGTTACTGGCGTGGCACAGATACGCAGTATTTT,14,TRBV6-5,many,TRBJ2-3,.
CASSSNADYDNEQFF,TGTGCCAGCAGCAGCAACGCCGACTACGACAATGAGCAGTTCTTC,15,TRBV6-6,.,TRBJ2-1,.
CASSQAPGPTGKNSPLHF,TGTGCCAGCTCACAAGCTCCGGGTCCCACTGGGAAAAATTCACCCCTCCACTTT,18,TRBV18,.,TRBJ1-6,.
CSAIDRIGNQPQHF,TGCAGTGCCATCGACAGGATCGGAAATCAGCCCCAGCATTTT,14,TRBV20-1,.,TRBJ1-5,.
CASSQPGQGAYGYTF,TGTGCCAGCAGTCAACCGGGACAGGGGGCCTATGGCTACACCTTC,15,TRBV12-3/TRBV12-4,.,TRBJ1-2,TRBD1
CASSPMGAEDYGYTF,TGTGCCAGCAGCCCCATGGGGGCCGAGGACTATGGCTACACCTTC,15,TRBV3-1,.,TRBJ1-2,.
CASSQRGQPQHF,TGTGCCAGCAGCCAAAGGGGTCAGCCCCAGCATTTT,12,TRBV6-2/TRBV6-3,once,TRBJ1-5,.
CASQDYSSTDTQYF,TGTGCCAGTCAAGACTACTCTAGCACAGATACGCAGTATTTT,14,TRBV5-6,many,TRBJ2-3,.
CSARELAGAYNEQFF,TGCAGTGCTAGAGAGCTAGCGGGGGCCTACAATGAGCAGTTCTTC,15,TRBV20-1,few,TRBJ2-1,TRBD2
CASSPRPGLAGTSYNEQFF,TGTGCCAGCAGCCCCCGGCCGGGACTAGCGGGGACCTCCTACAATGAGCAGTTCTTC,19,TRBV6-6,few,TRBJ2-1,TRBD2
CATSDSGSYTF,TGTGCCACCAGTGATTCAGGGAGCTACACCTTC,11,TRBV24-1,.,TRBJ1-2,.
CASSLVSAAYYEQYF,TGCGCCAGCAGCTTGGTTTCGGCAGCCTACTACGAGCAGTACTTC,15,TRBV5-1,few,TRBJ2-7,.
CASSPGLTGAFF,TGTGCCAGCAGCCCGGGGCTGACGGGAGCTTTCTTT,12,TRBV7-2,.,TRBJ1-1,.
CAISESRTAMNTEAFF,TGTGCCATCAGTGAGTCCAGGACAGCGATGAACACTGAAGCTTTCTTT,16,TRBV10-3,many,TRBJ1-1,.
CASSPTGGREKLFF,TGTGCCAGTAGTCCTACAGGGGGACGGGAAAAACTGTTTTTT,14,TRBV19,few,TRBJ1-4,TRBD1
CASSQVEGAGGYTF,TGCGCCAGCAGCCAAGTGGAAGGGGCAGGAGGCTACACCTTC,14,TRBV4-3,.,TRBJ1-2,.
CASSQRDRNTGELFF,TGTGCCAGCAGCCAAAGGGACAGAAACACCGGGGAGCTGTTTTTT,15,TRBV3-1,few,TRBJ2-2,TRBD1
CASSPAFGSPDTQYF,TGTGCCAGCAGCCCGGCGTTTGGATCACCAGATACGCAGTATTTT,15,TRBV5-5,many,TRBJ2-3,.
CASSLGDTEAFF,TGTGCCAGCTCCCTGGGGGACACAGAAGCTTTCTTT,12,TRBV18,.,TRBJ1-1,.
CASSIDAPPTEQFF,TGTGCCAGTAGTATCGACGCCCCACCCACAGAGCAGTTCTTC,14,TRBV19,few,TRBJ2-1,.
CATSENTGELFF,TGTGCCACCAGTGAGAACACCGGGGAGCTGTTTTTT,12,TRBV24-1,.,TRBJ2-2,.
CASSRQGNAQPQHF,TGTGCCAGCAGTCGACAGGGGAACGCTCAGCCCCAGCATTTT,14,TRBV2,.,TRBJ1-5,TRBD1